The 15 T cell receptor beta chains presented below share a single source sample, sequenced in a study of blood T cell repertoires in COVID-19. TCRdb keeps only in-frame clones here, not all; method: immunoSEQ multiplex PCR. This table has about 100,000 clones, about four fifths appearing once. Input material: peripheral blood. The receptors were gathered from a man aged 35-49 years with active or convalescent COVID-19.

The rearrangement links TRBV19 to TRBJ1-5, with a weak D call TRBD1 (6 bases). There are 16 residues in the CDR3. The germline gives CDR1 LNHDA, CDR2 SQIVND (reference sequence). V lost 3 bases and J lost 1, with 13 bases in between. The CDR3 DNA reads TGTGCCAGTAGTATGCCTCTGGGGGCAAGCAATCAGCCCCAGCATTTT. Protein sequence: CASSMPLGASNQPQHF.

This chain uses TRBV7-2 with TRBJ2-7, with 7 bases fitting TRBD1. V shed 5 bases and J 2 bases; nucleotides not matched to a gene: 9. There are 15 residues in the CDR3. The germline V gene encodes CDR1 SGHTA and CDR2 FQGNSA. This CDR3 is CASSPLRQGTYEQYF. As DNA, the CDR3 is TGTGCCAGCAGCCCTCTCCGACAGGGTACCTACGAGCAGTACTTC. The full variable domain, completed using reference TRBV7-2 and TRBJ2-7, is GAGVSQSPSNKVTEKGKDVELRCDPISGHTALYWYRQSLGQGLEFLIYFQGNSAPDKSGLPSDRFSAERTGGSVSTLTIQRTQQEDSAVYLCASSPLRQGTYEQYFGPGTRLTVT.

This chain links TRBV27 with TRBJ1-2, with D possibly being TRBD1 (6 bases). Trimming shortened V by 5 bases and J by 5 bases, and 15 bases separated the two germline ends. The germline CDR1 and CDR2 sequences are MNHEY and SMNVEV (reference sequence). The CDR3 totals 14 residues. The CDR3 DNA follows: TGTGCCAGCAGTCCTACAGGGCCTCGATATGGCTACACCTTC. It encodes CASSPTGPRYGYTF.

The V call is TRBV6-5, the J call TRBJ2-7; D unresolved. V was cut by 1 base and J by 0 bases, with 7 bases left in between. The CDR3 sequence is 14 residues long. Germline V gene lookup returns CDR1 MNHEY and CDR2 SVGAGI. This CDR3 is CASSYWRSSYEQYF. The CDR3, as DNA: TGTGCCAGCAGTTACTGGCGGAGCTCCTACGAGCAGTACTTC.

This rearrangement joins TRBV7-9 to TRBJ1-2, with 11 bases identical to TRBD1. Per germline, CDR1 SEHNR and CDR2 FQNEAQ (reference sequence). This CDR3 spans 14 amino acids. The ends lost 1 base at V and 8 bases at J; junction bases unmatched: 3. The CDR3 DNA follows: TGTGCCAGCAGCTTAGGGACAGGGGGCGACGGCTACACCTTC. Its translation is CASSLGTGGDGYTF.

The chain is built from TRBV7-9 and TRBJ1-2, with 10 nucleotides matching TRBD1. The CDR3 covers 15 residues. V dropped 7 bases and J dropped 7; count of bases not matched to a gene: 12. Germline assignment: CDR1 SEHNR and CDR2 FQNEAQ (reference sequence). CDR3 protein: CASIHMDRGTSGYTF. In DNA form, the CDR3 reads TGTGCCAGCATACATATGGACAGGGGGACGAGTGGCTACACCTTC.

The chain combines TRBV20-1 with TRBJ2-5, with D possibly TRBD2 on 5 matching bases. Trimming shortened V by 3 bases and J by 1 base, and 18 bases separated the two germline ends. This CDR3 has 16 residues. Germline values: CDR1 DFQATT, CDR2 SNEGSKA (reference sequence). The CDR3: CSASRFGKGSQETQYF. The CDR3, as DNA: TGCAGTGCTAGTCGTTTCGGGAAGGGAAGCCAAGAGACCCAGTACTTC.

This chain joins TRBV3-1 (or the pseudogene TRBV3-2) and TRBJ1-2; a possible D gene is TRBD1 (5 bases). The CDR3 spans 13 residues. V lost 1 base and J 8 bases, leaving 11 bases between the germline ends. Germline values: CDR1 LGHDT, CDR2 YNNKEL (reference sequence). Here the CDR3 reads CASSQAQGYGYTF. The CDR3 region has the DNA TGTGCCAGCAGCCAAGCGCAGGGATACGGCTACACCTTC.

The chain is built from TRBV27 and TRBJ2-2; maybe TRBD1 (5 bases). The CDR3 spans 16 residues. V was trimmed by 4 bases and J by 4 bases, leaving 16 bases between them. Looked up from germline, CDR1 is MNHEY and CDR2 is SMNVEV (reference sequence). In DNA, the CDR3 is TGTGCCAGCAGTTCCTCAGGGTCGATAAGCACCGGGGAGCTGTTTTTT. Translating it yields CASSSSGSISTGELFF.

J is TRBJ1-3 and V is TRBV5-8; possibly TRBD1 for D (6 bases). The CDR3 length is 16 residues. Germline-derived CDR1 and CDR2 are SGHTS and YDEGEE. V was pared by 2 bases and J by 3 bases, with 15 bases between. The CDR3 here is CASSLDPGAVGNTIYF. The CDR3 coding sequence is TGTGCCAGCAGCTTAGATCCAGGGGCAGTTGGAAACACCATATATTTT.

The V call is TRBV30, the J call TRBJ1-1; maybe TRBD1 (5 bases). This CDR3 is 11 amino acids long. Germline CDR1 and CDR2: GTSNPN and SVGIG (reference sequence). The V end lost 1 base, the J end lost 9 bases, and 9 bases lay between the germline ends. CDR3 sequence (DNA): TGTGCCTGGAGTGCACAGGTAAAAGCTTTCTTT. Translating it yields CAWSAQVKAFF.

This chain uses TRBV4-3 with TRBJ2-2; 7 nucleotides match TRBD2. The length of the CDR3 is 16 residues. Germline assignment: CDR1 LGHNA and CDR2 YSLEER. V dropped 4 bases and J dropped 1; count of bases not matched to a gene: 6. The CDR3 sequence is CASSPPPGGNTGELFF. The CDR3 coding sequence is TGCGCCAGCAGCCCTCCCCCGGGGGGGAACACCGGGGAGCTGTTTTTT.

This clone was found many times. This sequence joins TRBV6-1 and TRBJ2-1; tentatively, D is TRBD2 (6 bases). The V and J ends lost 3 bases and 12 bases respectively, with 24 bases between them. The CDR3 extends over 16 amino acids. Germline V lookup: CDR1 MNHNS, CDR2 SASEGT. The CDR3 sequence: CASSERTGVPPDGQFF. DNA of the CDR3: TGTGCCAGCAGTGAGAGAACGGGGGTTCCACCGGACGGGCAGTTCTTC.

The CDR3 sequence: CASSYSSGVTEAFF. CDR3 sequence (DNA): TGTGCCAGCAGTTACTCTTCAGGGGTGACTGAAGCTTTCTTT. The chain couples TRBV6-6 to TRBJ1-1; D possibly corresponds to TRBD1 (6 bases). CDR3 length equals 14 residues. The germline V gene has CDR1 MNHNY and CDR2 SVGAGI (reference sequence). Trimming took 0 bases from V and 5 from J, leaving 10 bases between them.

The gene calls are TRBV25-1 and TRBJ1-3; 9 bases are a match to TRBD1. The CDR3 consists of 16 residues. Trimming removed 3 bases from V and 0 bases from J; junction bases left unmatched: 3. Germline V gene data show CDR1 as MGHDK and CDR2 as SYGVNS. CDR3 protein: CASSDTGGSSGNTIYF. The CDR3 bases are TGTGCCAGCAGTGACACAGGGGGCAGCTCTGGAAACACCATATATTTT.